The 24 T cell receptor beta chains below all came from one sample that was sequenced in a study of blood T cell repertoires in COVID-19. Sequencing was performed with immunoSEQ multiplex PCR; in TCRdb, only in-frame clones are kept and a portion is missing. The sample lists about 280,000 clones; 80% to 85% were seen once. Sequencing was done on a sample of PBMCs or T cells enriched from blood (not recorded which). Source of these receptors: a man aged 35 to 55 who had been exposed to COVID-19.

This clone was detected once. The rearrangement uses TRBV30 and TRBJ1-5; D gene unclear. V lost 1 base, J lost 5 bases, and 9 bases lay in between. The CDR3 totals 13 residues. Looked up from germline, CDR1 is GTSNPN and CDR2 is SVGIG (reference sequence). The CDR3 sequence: CAWSGQLDQPQHF. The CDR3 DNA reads TGTGCCTGGAGTGGTCAGTTGGATCAGCCCCAGCATTTT. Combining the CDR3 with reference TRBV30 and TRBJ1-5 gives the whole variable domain SQTIHQWPATLVQPVGSPLSLECTVEGTSNPNLYWYRQAAGRGLQLLFYSVGIGQISSEVPQNLSASRPQDRQFILSSKKLLLSDSGFYLCAWSGQLDQPQHFGDGTRLSIL.

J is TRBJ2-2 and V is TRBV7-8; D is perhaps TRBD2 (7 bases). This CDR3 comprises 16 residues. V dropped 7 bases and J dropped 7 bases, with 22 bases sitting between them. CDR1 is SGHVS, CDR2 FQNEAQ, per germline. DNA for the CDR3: TGTGCCAGCATTAGGGGGGGACCCATGGCACGCGGGGAGCTGTTTTTT. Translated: CASIRGGPMARGELFF.

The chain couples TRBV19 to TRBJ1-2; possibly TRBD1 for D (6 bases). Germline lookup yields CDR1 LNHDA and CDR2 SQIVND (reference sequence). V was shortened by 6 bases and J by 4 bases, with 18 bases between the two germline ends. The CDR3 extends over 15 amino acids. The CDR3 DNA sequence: TGTGCCAGTAGCCCTGACGGCAGGGGCGGCTATGGCTACACCTTC. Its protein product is CASSPDGRGGYGYTF. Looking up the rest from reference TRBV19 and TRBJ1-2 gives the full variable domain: DGGITQSPKYLFRKEGQNVTLSCEQNLNHDAMYWYRQDPGQGLRLIYYSQIVNDFQKGDIAEGYSVSREKKESFPLTVTSAQKNPTAFYLCASSPDGRGGYGYTFGSGTRLTVV.

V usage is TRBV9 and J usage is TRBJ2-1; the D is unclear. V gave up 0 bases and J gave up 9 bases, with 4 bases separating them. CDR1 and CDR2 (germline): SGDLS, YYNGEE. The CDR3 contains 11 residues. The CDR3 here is CASSVGGEQFF. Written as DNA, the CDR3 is TGTGCCAGCAGCGTAGGAGGTGAGCAGTTCTTC.

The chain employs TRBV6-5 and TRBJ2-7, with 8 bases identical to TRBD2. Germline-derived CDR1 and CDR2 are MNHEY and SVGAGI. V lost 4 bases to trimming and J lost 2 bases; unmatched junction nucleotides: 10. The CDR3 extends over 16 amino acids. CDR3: CASSLPALAGTYEQYF. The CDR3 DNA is TGTGCCAGCAGTTTACCCGCTTTAGCGGGAACCTACGAGCAGTACTTC.

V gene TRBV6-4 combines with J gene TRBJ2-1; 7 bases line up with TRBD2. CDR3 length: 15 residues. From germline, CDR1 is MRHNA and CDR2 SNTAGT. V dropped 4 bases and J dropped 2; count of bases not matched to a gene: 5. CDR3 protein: CASSVNSGTYNEQFF. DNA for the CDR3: TGTGCCAGCAGTGTTAACAGCGGGACCTACAATGAGCAGTTCTTC.

The CDR3 DNA follows: TGTGCCAGCTCCCCCTCTAGCACAGATACGCAGTATTTT. This translates into CASSPSSTDTQYF. The chain couples TRBV18 to TRBJ2-3, with no clear D. CDR1 is KGHSH and CDR2 is LQKENI in the germline V gene. V lost 6 bases to trimming and J lost 0 bases, with 7 bases between them. The CDR3 runs to 13 residues.

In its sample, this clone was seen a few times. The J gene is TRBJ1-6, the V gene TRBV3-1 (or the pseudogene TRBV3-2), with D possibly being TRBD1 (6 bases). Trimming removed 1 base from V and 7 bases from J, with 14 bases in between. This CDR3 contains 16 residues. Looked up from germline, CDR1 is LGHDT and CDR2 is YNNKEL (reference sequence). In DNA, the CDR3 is TGTGCCAGCAGCCAAGGGATGGGGGCGAGGAATTCACCCCTCCACTTT. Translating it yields CASSQGMGARNSPLHF.

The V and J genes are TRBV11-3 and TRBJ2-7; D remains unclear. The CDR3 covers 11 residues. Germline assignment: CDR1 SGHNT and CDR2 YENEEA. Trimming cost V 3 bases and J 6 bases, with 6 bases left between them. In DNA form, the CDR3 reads TGTGCCAGCAGCTTGGGCTTCGAGCAGTACTTC. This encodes CASSLGFEQYF.

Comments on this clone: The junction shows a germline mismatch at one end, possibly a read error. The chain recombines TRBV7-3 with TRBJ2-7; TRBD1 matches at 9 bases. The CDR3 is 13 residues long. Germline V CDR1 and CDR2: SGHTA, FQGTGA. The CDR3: CASSGITGTGLFF. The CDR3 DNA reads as TGTGCCAGCAGCGGAATTACCGGGACAGGGCTTTTTTTC.

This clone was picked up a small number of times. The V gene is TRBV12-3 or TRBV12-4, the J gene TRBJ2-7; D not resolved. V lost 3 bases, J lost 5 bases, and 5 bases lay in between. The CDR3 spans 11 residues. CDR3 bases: TGTGCCAGCAGTTTTACTCACGAGCAGTACTTC. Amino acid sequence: CASSFTHEQYF.

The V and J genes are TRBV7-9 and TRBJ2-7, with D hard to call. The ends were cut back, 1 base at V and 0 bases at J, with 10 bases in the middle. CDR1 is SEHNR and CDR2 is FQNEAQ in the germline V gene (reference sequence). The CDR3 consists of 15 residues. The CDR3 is CASSLVGSSSYEQYF. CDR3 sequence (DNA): TGTGCCAGCAGCTTAGTGGGCAGTAGCTCCTACGAGCAGTACTTC. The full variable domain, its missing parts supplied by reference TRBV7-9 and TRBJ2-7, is DTGVSQNPRHKITKRGQNVTFRCDPISEHNRLYWYRQTLGQGPEFLTYFQNEAQLEKSRLLSDRFSAERPKGSFSTLEIQRTEQGDSAMYLCASSLVGSSSYEQYFGPGTRLTVT.

This CDR3 reads CASSATLSPGQGTDTQYF. CDR3 coding DNA: TGTGCCAGCAGCGCAACACTCAGCCCGGGACAGGGCACAGATACGCAGTATTTT. The J gene is TRBJ2-3, the V gene TRBV9; 8 bases line up with TRBD1. CDR3 length: 18 amino acids. The germline gives CDR1 SGDLS, CDR2 YYNGEE. Trimming cost V 3 bases and J 1 base; bases outside gene matches: 13. The entire variable domain, with the rest obtained from reference TRBV9 and TRBJ2-3, is as follows: DSGVTQTPKHLITATGQRVTLRCSPRSGDLSVYWYQQSLDQGLQFLIQYYNGEERAKGNILERFSAQQFPDLHSELNLSSLELGDSALYFCASSATLSPGQGTDTQYFGPGTRLTVL.

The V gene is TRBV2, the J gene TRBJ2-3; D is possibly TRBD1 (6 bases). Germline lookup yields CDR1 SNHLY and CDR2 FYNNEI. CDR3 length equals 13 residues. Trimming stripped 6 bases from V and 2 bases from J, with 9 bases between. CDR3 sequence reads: CASSRDTTDTQYF. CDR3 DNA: TGTGCCAGCAGCAGGGACACCACAGATACGCAGTATTTT.

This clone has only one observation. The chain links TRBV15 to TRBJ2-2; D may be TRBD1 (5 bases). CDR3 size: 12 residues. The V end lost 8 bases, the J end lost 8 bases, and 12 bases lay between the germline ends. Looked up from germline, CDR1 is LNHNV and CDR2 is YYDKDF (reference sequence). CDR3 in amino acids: CATGARAGELFF. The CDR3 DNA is TGTGCCACCGGGGCCAGGGCAGGGGAGCTGTTTTTT.

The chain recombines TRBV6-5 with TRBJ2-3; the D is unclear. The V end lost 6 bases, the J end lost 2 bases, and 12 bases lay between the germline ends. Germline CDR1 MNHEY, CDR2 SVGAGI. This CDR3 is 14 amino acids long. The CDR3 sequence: CASRLDTYTDTQYF. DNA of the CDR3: TGTGCCAGCAGATTAGACACGTACACAGATACGCAGTATTTT.

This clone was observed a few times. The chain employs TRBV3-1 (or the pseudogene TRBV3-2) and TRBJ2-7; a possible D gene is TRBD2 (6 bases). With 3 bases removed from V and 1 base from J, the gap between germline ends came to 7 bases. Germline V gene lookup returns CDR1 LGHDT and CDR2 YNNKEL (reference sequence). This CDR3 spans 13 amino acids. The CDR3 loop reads CASSQGLSYEQYF. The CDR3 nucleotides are TGTGCCAGCAGCCAGGGACTTTCCTACGAGCAGTACTTC.

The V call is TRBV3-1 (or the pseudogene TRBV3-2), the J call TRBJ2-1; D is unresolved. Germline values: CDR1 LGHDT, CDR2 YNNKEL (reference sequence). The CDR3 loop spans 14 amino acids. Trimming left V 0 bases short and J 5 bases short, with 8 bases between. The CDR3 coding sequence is TGTGCCAGCAGCCAAGATGCCGGAGACAATGAGCAGTTCTTC. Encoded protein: CASSQDAGDNEQFF.

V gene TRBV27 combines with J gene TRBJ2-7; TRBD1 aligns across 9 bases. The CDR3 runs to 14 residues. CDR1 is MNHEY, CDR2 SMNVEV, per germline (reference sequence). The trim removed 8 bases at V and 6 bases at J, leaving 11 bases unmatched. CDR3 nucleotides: TGTGCCAGCCGAATGGAACAGGGGGCAGGCGAGCAGTACTTC. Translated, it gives CASRMEQGAGEQYF.

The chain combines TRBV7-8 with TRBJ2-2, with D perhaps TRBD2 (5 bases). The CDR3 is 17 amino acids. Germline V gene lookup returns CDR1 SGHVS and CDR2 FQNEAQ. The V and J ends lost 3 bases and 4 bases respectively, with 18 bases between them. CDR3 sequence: CASSFPLARDSTGELFF. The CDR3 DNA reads TGTGCCAGCAGCTTTCCGTTAGCCCGGGATAGCACCGGGGAGCTGTTTTTT.

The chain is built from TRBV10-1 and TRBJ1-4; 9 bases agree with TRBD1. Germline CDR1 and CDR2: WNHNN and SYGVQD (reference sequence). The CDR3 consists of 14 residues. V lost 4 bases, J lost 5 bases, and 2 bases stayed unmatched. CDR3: CASSAGTGNEKLFF. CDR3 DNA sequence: TGCGCCAGCAGTGCCGGGACAGGGAATGAAAAACTGTTTTTT.

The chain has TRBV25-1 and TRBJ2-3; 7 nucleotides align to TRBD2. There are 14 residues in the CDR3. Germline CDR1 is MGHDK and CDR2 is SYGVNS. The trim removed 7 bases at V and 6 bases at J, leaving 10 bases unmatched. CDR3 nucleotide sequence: TGTGCCAGCATTGCGGGAGATTTTAGGGATACGCAGTATTTT. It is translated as CASIAGDFRDTQYF.

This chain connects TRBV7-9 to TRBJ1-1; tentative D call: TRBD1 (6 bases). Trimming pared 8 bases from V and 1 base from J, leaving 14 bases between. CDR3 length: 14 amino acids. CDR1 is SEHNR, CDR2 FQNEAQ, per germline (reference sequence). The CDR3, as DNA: TGTGCCAGCCGGCTGGGGGCTCAGAACACTGAAGCTTTCTTT. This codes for CASRLGAQNTEAFF.

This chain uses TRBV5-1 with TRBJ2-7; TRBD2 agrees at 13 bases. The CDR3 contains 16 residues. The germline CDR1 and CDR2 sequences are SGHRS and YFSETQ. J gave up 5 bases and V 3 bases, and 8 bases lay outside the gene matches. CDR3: CASSSHGGLAGDEQYF. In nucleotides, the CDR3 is TGCGCCAGCAGCTCCCACGGCGGACTAGCGGGAGACGAGCAGTACTTC.